Presented here are 28 T cell receptor beta chains from one specimen sequenced in a study of T cells in Graves' hyperthyroidism and ophthalmopathy. Using RNA transcripts as the source, TCR beta CDR3 regions were amplified. An initial round of RT-PCR targeting the TCR CDR3 relied on the HTBI primer set. TCRdb independently ran MiXCR on the multiplex PCR reads; one entry per CDR3 protein. The sample has roughly 350,000 distinct CDR3 sequences; approximately 14% are singletons. Sequencing was performed on blood. The receptors were gathered from a woman younger than 45 with Graves' hyperthyroidism.

The table lists this clonotype with a count of one. V is TRBV4-3 and J is TRBJ1-5; D is undetermined. The CDR3 has 14 residues. With 0 bases removed from V and 7 bases from J, the gap between germline ends came to 10 bases. In germline, CDR1 is LGHNA, CDR2 YSLEER. CDR3 sequence: CASSQDHQRQPQHF. The CDR3 DNA reads as TGCGCCAGCAGCCAAGATCATCAGAGGCAGCCCCAGCATTTT.

This clonotype was found many times. J is TRBJ2-2 and V is TRBV11-2; D tentatively fits TRBD1 or TRBD2 (5 bases each). This CDR3 is 17 amino acids long. The germline CDR1 and CDR2 sequences are SGHAT and FQNNGV. V lost 5 bases and J 4 bases, leaving 20 bases between the germline ends. This CDR3 is CASSAHTGTFLTGELFF. CDR3 nucleotides: TGTGCCAGCAGCGCCCACACCGGGACGTTTCTCACCGGGGAGCTGTTTTTT.

This clonotype was observed at least ten times. The gene calls are TRBV5-1 and TRBJ2-7, with 7 bases that match TRBD1. The trim removed 3 bases at V and 0 bases at J, leaving 6 bases unmatched. The V gene's germline CDR1 is SGHRS and CDR2 YFSETQ. The CDR3 sequence is 15 residues long. The CDR3 loop reads CASSYGTVSSYEQYF. In nucleotides, the CDR3 is TGCGCCAGCAGCTATGGGACAGTCAGCTCCTACGAGCAGTACTTC.

The rearrangement joins TRBV10-2 to TRBJ2-7; TRBD1 matches at 8 bases. The germline gives CDR1 WSHSY, CDR2 SAAADI. The CDR3 contains 15 residues. With 5 bases clipped from V and 4 bases from J, the junction kept 10 bases outside the gene matches. In DNA, the CDR3 is TGCGCCAGCAGTTTAGGTGGGACAGGTTTTTACGAGCAGTACTTC. This gives the protein CASSLGGTGFYEQYF.

This chain links TRBV15 with TRBJ2-6; 7 nucleotides match TRBD2. Germline CDR1 and CDR2: LNHNV and YYDKDF (reference sequence). CDR3 length: 18 amino acids. V lost 5 bases to trimming and J lost 0 bases; unmatched junction nucleotides: 10. The CDR3 DNA sequence: TGTGCCACCAGCGGGCAACTAGCGCGTCTCTCTGGGGCCAACGTCCTGACTTTC. This encodes CATSGQLARLSGANVLTF.

This clonotype was detected many times. The CDR3 sequence: CASSFLAGGRNEQFF. The CDR3 nucleotides read TGTGCCAGCAGTTTTCTAGCGGGAGGCCGAAATGAGCAGTTCTTC. V and J are TRBV12-3 or TRBV12-4 and TRBJ2-1; 11 positions match TRBD2. V dropped 3 bases and J dropped 7; count of bases not matched to a gene: 5. The CDR3 extends over 15 amino acids.

A few counts support this clonotype. The chain is built from TRBV28 and TRBJ2-5; the D gene is possibly TRBD1 (6 bases). The V gene's germline CDR1 is MDHEN and CDR2 SYDVKM. The CDR3 is 14 residues long. The V gene lost 7 bases and the J gene lost 3 bases, with 15 bases spanning the gap. The CDR3: CASTQQGNKETQYF. The CDR3 coding sequence is TGTGCCAGCACCCAACAGGGTAACAAAGAGACCCAGTACTTC.

This clonotype was observed many times. The V call is TRBV5-1, the J call TRBJ1-5, with D possibly matching TRBD1 (5 bases). Germline V lookup: CDR1 SGHRS, CDR2 YFSETQ. V was cut by 2 bases and J by 3 bases, with 9 bases left in between. The CDR3 runs to 14 residues. This CDR3 reads CASSFGGDNQPQHF. Here the CDR3 DNA reads TGCGCCAGCAGCTTTGGGGGGGACAATCAGCCCCAGCATTTT.

This clonotype has just a few counts. This chain connects TRBV29-1 to TRBJ2-2; no reliable D call. CDR3 length equals 16 residues. V was pared by 6 bases and J by 5 bases, with 22 bases between. Germline CDR1 SQVTM, CDR2 ANQGSEA. Written as DNA, the CDR3 is TGCAGCGTGGCTATTTCGAAGGGCGGAAGGACCGGGGAGCTGTTTTTT. Amino acid sequence: CSVAISKGGRTGELFF.

This clonotype was counted many times. J is TRBJ2-1 and V is TRBV6-1, with 7 bases fitting TRBD2. CDR3 length: 16 amino acids. The V and J ends lost 2 bases and 6 bases, in that order; junction bases with no gene match: 10. The germline V gene encodes CDR1 MNHNS and CDR2 SASEGT. The CDR3 loop reads CASSEFRGSRGNEQFF. The DNA for the CDR3 is TGTGCCAGCAGTGAATTTCGCGGGAGTAGGGGCAATGAGCAGTTCTTC.

This chain joins TRBV19 and TRBJ2-6, with 7 bases identical to TRBD1. From germline, CDR1 is LNHDA and CDR2 SQIVND (reference sequence). This CDR3 is built from 17 residues. The junction had 4 bases not matched to a gene; V was cut back by 0 bases and J by 2 bases. CDR3 bases: TGTGCCAGTAGTATAGATGGTGGACAGGCTGGGGCCAACGTCCTGACTTTC. The encoded protein is CASSIDGGQAGANVLTF.

In regard to this clonotype: One junction end does not reproduce the germline sequence, and a read error may be involved. The chain recombines TRBV20-1 with TRBJ2-3; tentative D call: TRBD2 (6 bases). CDR1 and CDR2 (germline): DFQATT, SNEGSKA (reference sequence). This CDR3 has 13 residues. The CDR3 bases are TGCAGTGCCCCGGGACTCGGCACAGATACGCAATATTTT. Translating it yields CSAPGLGTDTQYF.

The CDR3 DNA reads as TGTGCCAGCACTCCGACTAGCGGGAATCCATACGAGCAGTACTTC. Its translation: CASTPTSGNPYEQYF. V is TRBV9 and J is TRBJ2-7, with 11 bases fitting TRBD2. Trimming took 6 bases from V and 4 from J; bases not matched to a gene: 9. Germline loops: CDR1 SGDLS, CDR2 YYNGEE. The CDR3 extends over 15 amino acids.

The chain carries TRBV19 and TRBJ2-1; tentative D call: TRBD1 (5 bases). The CDR3 is 17 residues long. V was trimmed by 3 bases and J by 2 bases, leaving 17 bases between them. Germline V gives CDR1 LNHDA, CDR2 SQIVND (reference sequence). The CDR3 DNA follows: TGTGCCAGTAGTATCTCCGTCGTCTCGACAGCCTACAATGAGCAGTTCTTC. Residues: CASSISVVSTAYNEQFF.

This clonotype was counted ten times or more. The gene calls are TRBV24-1 and TRBJ2-1, with a possible D match to TRBD1 (5 bases). This CDR3 is 17 amino acids long. Germline V gene sequence: CDR1 KGHDR, CDR2 SFDVKD. Between the trimmed V and J ends, which lost 2 bases and 3 bases, there was a span of 16 bases. The DNA for the CDR3 is TGTGCCACCAGTGATTCGACAGAGACATTAGACTACAATGAGCAGTTCTTC. Its protein is CATSDSTETLDYNEQFF.

This clonotype was observed at least ten times. This chain links TRBV20-1 with TRBJ2-7; 9 positions match TRBD1. V dropped 0 bases and J dropped 2; count of bases not matched to a gene: 8. CDR3 size: 16 residues. Germline CDR1 and CDR2: DFQATT and SNEGSKA (reference sequence). The CDR3, as DNA: TGCAGTGCTAGAGATCTAGGGGGACAGGGCCCCTACGAGCAGTACTTC. Translated: CSARDLGGQGPYEQYF.

This clonotype has ten or more counts. In DNA form, the CDR3 reads TGTGCCAGCAGCTTAGATCTGACCGGCAGCGGGAGCACCGGGGAGCTGTTTTTT. As protein: CASSLDLTGSGSTGELFF. The V and J genes are TRBV11-2 and TRBJ2-2; 8 bases line up with TRBD2. V lost 0 bases and J lost 4; bases outside the gene matches: 10. CDR1 SGHAT and CDR2 FQNNGV come from the germline V gene. The CDR3 is 18 amino acids.

The chain uses TRBV20-1 and TRBJ2-2; D ambiguous. The CDR3 is 14 residues long. V was pared by 5 bases and J by 7 bases, with 17 bases between. Per the germline V gene, CDR1 is DFQATT and CDR2 is SNEGSKA (reference sequence). This chain's CDR3 is CSAPLSRSGGELFF. In DNA form, the CDR3 reads TGCAGTGCTCCCCTTAGCCGTTCCGGCGGGGAGCTGTTTTTT.

This clonotype was seen at least ten times. The chain couples TRBV28 to TRBJ1-2, with TRBD1 identical over 7 bases. The CDR3 has 16 residues. From germline, CDR1 is MDHEN and CDR2 SYDVKM. With 6 bases clipped from V and 6 bases from J, the junction kept 16 bases outside the gene matches. CDR3 DNA: TGTGCCAGCAGCCTCAGTGGGGCCGGGACAGCTCATGGCTACACCTTC. It yields the protein CASSLSGAGTAHGYTF.

This clonotype was observed many times. The rearrangement joins TRBV29-1 to TRBJ1-2; D unresolved. The germline V gene encodes CDR1 SQVTM and CDR2 ANQGSEA. The germline V and J ends were trimmed by 8 bases and 4 bases, with 11 bases remaining between them. CDR3 length: 11 amino acids. The CDR3 DNA follows: TGCAGCTACTCGACGGCCTATGGCTACACCTTC. This sequence encodes CSYSTAYGYTF.

V and J are TRBV19 and TRBJ2-1; D is possibly TRBD1 (6 bases). CDR3 length: 16 residues. The germline V and J ends were trimmed by 2 bases and 0 bases, with 11 bases remaining between them. Germline CDR1 and CDR2: LNHDA and SQIVND (reference sequence). DNA of the CDR3: TGTGCCAGTAGTATACGAGGACAGATCTCCTACAATGAGCAGTTCTTC. This translates into CASSIRGQISYNEQFF.

This clonotype has a count of ten or more. This chain uses TRBV12-3 or TRBV12-4 with TRBJ2-5; D ambiguous. The CDR3 sequence is 14 residues long. Between the trimmed V and J ends, which lost 5 bases and 3 bases, there was a span of 13 bases. The CDR3 protein is CASSEFPRKETQYF. The DNA for the CDR3 is TGTGCCAGCAGTGAGTTCCCTAGAAAAGAGACCCAGTACTTC.

Note on this clonotype: A read error may explain this, as a much larger clone is one base away. J is TRBJ2-7 and V is TRBV12-3 or TRBV12-4; the D is unclear. The CDR3 length is 13 residues. CDR3 sequence: CVSSFGRLYEQYF. In DNA form, the CDR3 reads TGTGTCAGCAGCTTTGGACGGCTCTACGAGCAGTACTTC.

A few counts support this clonotype. The V and J genes are TRBV20-1 and TRBJ2-1; the match to TRBD2 covers 12 bases. The CDR3 has 17 amino acids. Losses at the gene ends were 0 bases for V and 6 bases for J; bases not matched to a gene: 9. Germline assignment: CDR1 DFQATT and CDR2 SNEGSKA (reference sequence). CDR3 in amino acids: CSARDLASGRAINEQFF. The DNA for the CDR3 is TGCAGTGCTAGAGATCTGGCTAGCGGGAGGGCCATCAATGAGCAGTTCTTC.

The rearrangement uses TRBV20-1 and TRBJ2-7; 7 bases agree with TRBD2. The germline V gene encodes CDR1 DFQATT and CDR2 SNEGSKA (reference sequence). With V trimmed by 1 base and J by 3 bases, 9 bases remained unmatched. The CDR3 covers 15 residues. CDR3 coding DNA: TGCAGTGCTAGAGCCGACCGCGGCGGGGGCTACGAGCAGTACTTC. Protein: CSARADRGGGYEQYF.

This clonotype has just a few counts. The rearrangement uses TRBV15 and TRBJ1-3, with TRBD1 as a possible D gene (5 bases). Trimming removed 8 bases from V and 4 bases from J, with 6 bases in between. The CDR3 contains 11 residues. Per germline, CDR1 LNHNV and CDR2 YYDKDF (reference sequence). The CDR3 sequence is CATGAGNTIYF. In DNA, the CDR3 is TGTGCCACCGGGGCGGGAAACACCATATATTTT.

In its sample, this clonotype was seen many times. V usage is TRBV11-2 and J usage is TRBJ2-5; D is unclear. The germline CDR1 and CDR2 sequences are SGHAT and FQNNGV. CDR3 length: 13 amino acids. V was cut by 0 bases and J by 10 bases, with 12 bases left in between. CDR3 sequence: CASSLDEGANQYF. In DNA, the CDR3 is TGTGCCAGCAGCTTAGATGAAGGTGCAAACCAGTACTTC.

This clonotype was observed at least ten times. The chain recombines TRBV28 with TRBJ1-2, with a possible D match to TRBD1 (5 bases). This CDR3 has 12 residues. Germline V CDR1 and CDR2: MDHEN, SYDVKM. V lost 5 bases to trimming and J lost 7 bases, with 11 bases between them. Written as DNA, the CDR3 is TGTGCCAGCAGTGGCGGGGGGATTGGCTACACCTTC. Its translation is CASSGGGIGYTF.